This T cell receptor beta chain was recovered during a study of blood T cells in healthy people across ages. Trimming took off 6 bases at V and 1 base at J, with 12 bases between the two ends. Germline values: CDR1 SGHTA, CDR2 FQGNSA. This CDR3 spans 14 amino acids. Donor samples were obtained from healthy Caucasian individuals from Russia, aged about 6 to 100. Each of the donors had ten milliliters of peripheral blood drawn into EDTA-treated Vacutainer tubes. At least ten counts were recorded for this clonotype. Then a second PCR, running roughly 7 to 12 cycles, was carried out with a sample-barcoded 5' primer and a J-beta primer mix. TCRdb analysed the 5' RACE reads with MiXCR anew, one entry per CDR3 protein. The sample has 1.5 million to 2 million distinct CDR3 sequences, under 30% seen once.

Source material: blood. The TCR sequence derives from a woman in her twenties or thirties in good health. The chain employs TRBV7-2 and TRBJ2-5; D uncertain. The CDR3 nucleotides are TGTGCCAGCAGTACCGGTGGCATCCAAGAGACCCAGTACTTC. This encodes CASSTGGIQETQYF.